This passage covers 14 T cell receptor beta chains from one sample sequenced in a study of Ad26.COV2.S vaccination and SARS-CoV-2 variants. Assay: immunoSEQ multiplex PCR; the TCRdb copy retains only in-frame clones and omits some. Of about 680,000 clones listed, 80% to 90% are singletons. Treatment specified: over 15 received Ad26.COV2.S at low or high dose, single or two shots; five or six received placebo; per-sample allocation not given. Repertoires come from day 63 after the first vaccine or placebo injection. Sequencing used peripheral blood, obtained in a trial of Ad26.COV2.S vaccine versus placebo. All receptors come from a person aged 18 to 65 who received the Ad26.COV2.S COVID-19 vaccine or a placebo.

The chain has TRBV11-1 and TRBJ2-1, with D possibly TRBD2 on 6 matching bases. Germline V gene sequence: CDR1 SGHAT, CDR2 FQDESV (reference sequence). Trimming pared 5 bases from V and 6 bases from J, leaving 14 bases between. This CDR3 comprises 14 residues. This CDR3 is CASSRERGINEQFF. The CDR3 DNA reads TGTGCCAGCAGCCGGGAGAGAGGGATCAATGAGCAGTTCTTC.

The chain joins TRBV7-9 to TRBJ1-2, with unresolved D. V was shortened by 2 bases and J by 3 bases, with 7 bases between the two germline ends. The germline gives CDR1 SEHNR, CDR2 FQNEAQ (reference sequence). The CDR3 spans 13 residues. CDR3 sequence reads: CASSLIPDYGYTF. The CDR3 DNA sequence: TGTGCCAGCAGCTTAATCCCGGACTATGGCTACACCTTC.

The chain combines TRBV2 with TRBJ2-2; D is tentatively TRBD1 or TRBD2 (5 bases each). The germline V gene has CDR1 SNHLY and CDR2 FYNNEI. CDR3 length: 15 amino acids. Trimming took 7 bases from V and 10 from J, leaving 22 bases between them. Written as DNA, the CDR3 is TGTGCCAGCACCTACCGAAGGACACTTCTAGCGGAGCTGTTTTTT. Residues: CASTYRRTLLAELFF.

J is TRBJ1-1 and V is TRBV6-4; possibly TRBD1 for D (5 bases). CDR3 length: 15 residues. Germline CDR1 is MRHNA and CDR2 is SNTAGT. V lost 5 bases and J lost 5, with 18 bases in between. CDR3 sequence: CASSQTPGGWTEAFF. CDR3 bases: TGTGCCAGCAGTCAAACTCCTGGGGGTTGGACTGAAGCTTTCTTT.

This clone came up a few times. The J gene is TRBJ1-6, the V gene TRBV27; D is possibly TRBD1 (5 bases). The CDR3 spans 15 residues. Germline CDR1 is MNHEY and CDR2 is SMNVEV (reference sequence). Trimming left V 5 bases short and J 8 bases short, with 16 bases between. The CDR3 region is CASSPQRGTYSPLHF. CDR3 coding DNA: TGTGCCAGCAGTCCTCAGCGGGGGACCTATTCACCCCTCCACTTT.

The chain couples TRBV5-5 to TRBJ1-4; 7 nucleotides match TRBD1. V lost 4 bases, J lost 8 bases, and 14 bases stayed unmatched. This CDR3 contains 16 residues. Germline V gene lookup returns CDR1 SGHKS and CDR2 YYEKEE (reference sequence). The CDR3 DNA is TGTGCCAGCAGCACCACCGGACAGGCTGGTGAGGAAAAACTGTTTTTT. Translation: CASSTTGQAGEEKLFF.

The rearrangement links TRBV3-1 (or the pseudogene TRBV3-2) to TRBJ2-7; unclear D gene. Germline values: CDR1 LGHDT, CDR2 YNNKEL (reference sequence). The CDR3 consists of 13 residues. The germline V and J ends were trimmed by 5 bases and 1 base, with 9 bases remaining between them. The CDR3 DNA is TGTGCCAGCAGCGTGGTGGGGTCCTACGAGCAGTACTTC. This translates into CASSVVGSYEQYF.

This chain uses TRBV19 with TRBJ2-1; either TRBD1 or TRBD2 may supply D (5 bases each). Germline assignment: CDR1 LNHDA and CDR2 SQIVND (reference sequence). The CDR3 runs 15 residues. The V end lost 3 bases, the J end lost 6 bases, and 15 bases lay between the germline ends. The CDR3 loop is CASSILGDSSNEQFF. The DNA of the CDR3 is TGTGCCAGTAGTATCTTGGGGGATTCGTCCAATGAGCAGTTCTTC.

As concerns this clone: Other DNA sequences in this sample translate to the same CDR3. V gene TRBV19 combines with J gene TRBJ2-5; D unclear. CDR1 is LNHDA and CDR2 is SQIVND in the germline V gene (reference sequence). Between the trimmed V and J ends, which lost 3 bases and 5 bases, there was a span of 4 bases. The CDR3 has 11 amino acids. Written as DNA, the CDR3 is TGTGCCAGTAGTATTGAGGAGACCCAGTACTTC. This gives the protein CASSIEETQYF.

CDR3 amino acids: CASTPGLGDYGYTF. The CDR3 coding sequence is TGCGCCAGCACCCCGGGTTTGGGTGACTATGGCTACACCTTC. The chain joins TRBV5-1 to TRBJ1-2; D is unclear. The V and J ends lost 6 bases and 3 bases respectively, with 15 bases between them. Germline V lookup: CDR1 SGHRS, CDR2 YFSETQ. The CDR3 runs to 14 residues.

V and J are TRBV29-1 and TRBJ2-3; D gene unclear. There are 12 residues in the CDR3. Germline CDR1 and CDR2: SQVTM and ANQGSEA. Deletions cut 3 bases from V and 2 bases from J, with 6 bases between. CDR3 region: CSVEEYTDTQYF. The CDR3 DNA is TGCAGCGTTGAGGAGTACACAGATACGCAGTATTTT.

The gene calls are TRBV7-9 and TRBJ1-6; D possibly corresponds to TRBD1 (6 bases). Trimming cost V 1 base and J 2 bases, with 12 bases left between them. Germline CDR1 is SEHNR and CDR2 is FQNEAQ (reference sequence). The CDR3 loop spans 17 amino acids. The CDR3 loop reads CASSLGGGTPYNSPLHF. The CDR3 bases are TGTGCCAGCAGCTTAGGAGGGGGGACACCCTATAATTCACCCCTCCACTTT.

CDR3 sequence reads: CASSLNYRNTGELFF. CDR3 nucleotides: TGTGCCAGCAGCTTAAATTACAGAAACACCGGGGAGCTGTTTTTT. The chain joins TRBV7-2 to TRBJ2-2; D not resolved. The CDR3 runs to 15 residues. The germline V gene has CDR1 SGHTA and CDR2 FQGNSA. V was trimmed by 2 bases and J by 2 bases, leaving 9 bases between them. Full variable domain (rest looked up from reference TRBV7-2 and TRBJ2-2): GAGVSQSPSNKVTEKGKDVELRCDPISGHTALYWYRQSLGQGLEFLIYFQGNSAPDKSGLPSDRFSAERTGGSVSTLTIQRTQQEDSAVYLCASSLNYRNTGELFFGEGSRLTVL.

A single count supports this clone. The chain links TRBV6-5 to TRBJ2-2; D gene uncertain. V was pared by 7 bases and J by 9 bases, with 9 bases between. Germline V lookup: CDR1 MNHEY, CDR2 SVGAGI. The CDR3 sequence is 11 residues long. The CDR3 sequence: CASTGVWELFF. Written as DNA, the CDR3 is TGTGCCAGCACTGGGGTCTGGGAGCTGTTTTTT.